This TCR beta chain emerged from a study of sequential checkpoint blockade in melanoma. Looking at the study overall: Each arm's sequence ended with maintenance nivolumab.

The sample's treatment: randomized to nivolumab then ipilimumab (arm A) or the reverse (arm B). From thawed PBMCs, live CD3+CD8+ cells negative for CD19 and CD56 were sorted. TCRdb keeps only in-frame clones here, not all; method: immunoSEQ multiplex PCR. The sample includes around 20,000 clones, around 75% of them seen just once. V shed 5 bases, J shed 1 base, and the junction held 11 bases outside the gene matches. CDR3 length: 18 amino acids. The germline CDR1 and CDR2 sequences are SGHVS and FQNEAQ. V usage is TRBV7-8 and J usage is TRBJ1-1; TRBD1 matches at 12 bases. This TCR derives from a human donor with melanoma. Here the sequenced sample was CD8+ T cells sorted from blood (inferred from file names), taken from a patient given nivolumab and ipilimumab in sequence. The CDR3 DNA follows: TGTGCCAGCAGCCCAACCGGGACAGGGGGCTTGGAGAACACTGAAGCTTTCTTT. Its protein product is CASSPTGTGGLENTEAFF.